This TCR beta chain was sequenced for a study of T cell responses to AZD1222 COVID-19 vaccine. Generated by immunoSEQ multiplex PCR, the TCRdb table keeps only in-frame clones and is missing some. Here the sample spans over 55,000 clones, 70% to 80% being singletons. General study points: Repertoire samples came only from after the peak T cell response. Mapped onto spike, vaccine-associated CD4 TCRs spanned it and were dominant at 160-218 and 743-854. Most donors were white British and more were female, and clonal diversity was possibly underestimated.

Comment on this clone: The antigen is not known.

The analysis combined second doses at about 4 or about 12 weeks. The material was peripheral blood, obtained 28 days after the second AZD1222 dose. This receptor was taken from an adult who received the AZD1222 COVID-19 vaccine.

The CDR3 DNA reads TGCAGTGCTAGTGAACAGGGGGTGGGTTTAAGCGTGGCTTTCTTT. This gives the protein CSASEQGVGLSVAFF. This rearrangement joins TRBV20-1 to TRBJ1-1, with 8 bases matching TRBD1. CDR1 DFQATT and CDR2 SNEGSKA come from the germline V gene (reference sequence). CDR3 length: 15 residues. J lost 11 bases, V lost 3 bases, and 17 bases had no gene match.